The T cell receptor beta chain under discussion was sequenced for a study of cytomegalovirus exposure and HLA in healthy donors. Study-level results: A highly shared variant cluster was judged a likely technical artifact. A later analysis associated some 16,000 TCR beta sequences with HLA alleles at a 0.05 false discovery rate. A later analysis, which compared TCR beta chains of equal frequency, found the HLA-associated ones more clonally expanded.

Remarks on this clone: What it binds is unknown.

The junction had 7 bases not matched to a gene; V was cut back by 8 bases and J by 7 bases. CDR1 is SNHLY, CDR2 FYNNEI, per germline. This CDR3 contains 12 residues. PCR employed 60 Vbeta and 13 Jbeta primers. Assay used: immunoSEQ multiplex PCR; TCRdb lists only in-frame clones, some missing. The sample holds more than 110,000 clones; more than 70% are singletons and the top ten take 4.9%. Sequencing was carried out using PBMCs. V is TRBV2 and J is TRBJ1-2; 7 bases line up with TRBD1. This clonotype was obtained from a woman between 50 and 59 years old in good health and CMV-seronegative. The CDR3 DNA sequence: TGTGCCAGCCCCCAAGAGGGGGCTGGCTACACCTTC. Translating gives CASPQEGAGYTF.